These 32 T cell receptor beta chains were sequenced from one sample in a study of CDR3 diversity in severe acne. One entry per CDR3 protein results from TCRdb running MiXCR on the PCR reads. The sample has under 100,000 distinct CDR3 sequences, approximately 52% seen once; the top ten hold around 10%. The sequencing sample was made of blood. These receptors were obtained from a male donor in good health, serving as a control.

The genes are TRBV20-1 and TRBJ1-5; D is ambiguous. Germline V CDR1 and CDR2: DFQATT, SNEGSKA (reference sequence). The CDR3 runs 13 residues. The germline V and J ends were trimmed by 6 bases and 2 bases, with 11 bases remaining between them. The CDR3 DNA reads TGCAGTGCGGGAGGGCGGGGCAATCAGCCCCAGCATTTT. Translated, it gives CSAGGRGNQPQHF.

The gene calls are TRBV20-1 and TRBJ1-2; no clear D. The V and J ends lost 0 bases and 4 bases respectively, with 12 bases between them. Germline loops: CDR1 DFQATT, CDR2 SNEGSKA (reference sequence). This CDR3 region has 14 residues. CDR3 DNA sequence: TGCAGTGCTAGAGATCCCTCGCCCCCCTATGGCTACACCTTC. This codes for CSARDPSPPYGYTF.

A note on this clonotype: This CDR3 fails to terminate in the conserved phenylalanine or tryptophan, so it likely reflects a read error. It is unclear where the CDR3 begins or ends on the DNA, so no DNA is shown, and the CDR3 is as TCRdb lists it. The gene calls are TRBV4-2 and TRBJ2-7; the D segment call TRBD2 is taken from the table without a DNA check. Germline CDR1 is LGHNA and CDR2 is YNFKEQ. Counting both end residues, the CDR3 totals 15 amino acids. The CDR3 spells CASSPMAVRTYERYL.

About this clonotype: A read error may be the cause here, since a much bigger clone is one base away. The conserved phenylalanine or tryptophan is not found at the CDR3 terminus, so this likely reflects a read error. The V gene is TRBV4-1, the J gene TRBJ2-2; D not resolved. CDR3 size: 14 residues. V dropped 1 base and J dropped 4 bases, with 7 bases sitting between them. Germline V gene data show CDR1 as MGHRA and CDR2 as YSYEKL. CDR3 DNA: TGCGCCAGCAGCCAAGTGTCAGGCACCGGGGAGCTGTTTCTT. As protein: CASSQVSGTGELFL.

This sequence joins TRBV15 and TRBJ2-2, with D perhaps matching TRBD2 (7 bases). The V end lost 0 bases, the J end lost 6 bases, and 14 bases lay between the germline ends. This CDR3 region has 16 residues. Germline-derived CDR1 and CDR2 are LNHNV and YYDKDF (reference sequence). CDR3 DNA sequence: TGTGCCACCAGCAGAGATGAACGGGGGGCAGCCGGGGAGCTGTTTTTT. It translates to CATSRDERGAAGELFF.

This clonotype was counted many times. This sequence joins TRBV11-2 and TRBJ2-3, with TRBD1 matching 8 bases. The V and J ends lost 3 bases and 2 bases, in that order; junction bases with no gene match: 4. The CDR3 length is 15 residues. In germline, CDR1 is SGHAT, CDR2 FQNNGV. The CDR3 is CASSFRDRPTDTQYF. CDR3 bases: TGTGCCAGCAGCTTCCGGGACAGGCCCACAGATACGCAGTATTTT.

This clonotype was recorded many times. J is TRBJ1-3 and V is TRBV7-8; tentative D call: TRBD1 (6 bases). Germline CDR1 SGHVS, CDR2 FQNEAQ. The CDR3 loop spans 18 amino acids. Trimming shortened V by 5 bases and J by 4 bases, and 24 bases separated the two germline ends. The DNA of the CDR3 is TGTGCCAGCAGCCGCGTCTCCTCCTACAGGGCGTCCGGAAACACCATATATTTT. Its protein is CASSRVSSYRASGNTIYF.

The rearrangement joins TRBV7-6 to TRBJ2-1, with 7 positions matching TRBD2. With 5 bases clipped from V and 7 bases from J, the junction kept 14 bases outside the gene matches. CDR1 is SGHVS and CDR2 is FNYEAQ in the germline V gene. This CDR3 has 16 residues. CDR3 bases: TGTGCCAGCAGCCAAGAGCAGGCGGGAGTAGTGAATGAGCAGTTCTTC. It specifies CASSQEQAGVVNEQFF. Using reference TRBV7-6 and TRBJ2-1 for the parts outside the CDR3, the full variable domain is GAGVSQSPRYKVTKRGQDVALRCDPISGHVSLYWYRQALGQGPEFLTYFNYEAQQDKSGLPNDRFSAERPEGSISTLTIQRTEQRDSAMYRCASSQEQAGVVNEQFFGPGTRLTVL.

This clonotype was counted ten times or more. The V call is TRBV30, the J call TRBJ1-1; perhaps TRBD1 as D (6 bases). CDR1 and CDR2 (germline): GTSNPN, SVGIG (reference sequence). This CDR3 comprises 14 residues. Trimming took 3 bases from V and 5 from J, leaving 16 bases between them. The CDR3 region is CAWSLMGAGTEAFF. CDR3 DNA: TGTGCCTGGAGCCTGATGGGGGCGGGAACTGAAGCTTTCTTT.

This clonotype was counted only a few times. The V call is TRBV7-3, the J call TRBJ2-6; D gene unclear. Trimming took off 4 bases at V and 2 bases at J, with 9 bases between the two ends. From germline, CDR1 is SGHTA and CDR2 FQGTGA. The CDR3 has 15 amino acids. CDR3: CASSSKLAGANVLTF. The DNA for the CDR3 is TGTGCCAGCAGCTCTAAATTGGCTGGGGCCAACGTCCTGACTTTC.

In the case of this clonotype: A read error may be the cause here, since a much bigger clone is one base away. The rearrangement joins TRBV7-9 to TRBJ1-1; D is undetermined. CDR1 SEHNR and CDR2 FQNEAQ come from the germline V gene (reference sequence). CDR3 length equals 13 residues. The V end was cut by 10 bases, the J end by 1 base, with 13 bases between. CDR3 coding DNA: TGTGCCACCGTAGACGGAAGGAACACTGAAGCTTTCTTT. Protein sequence: CATVDGRNTEAFF.

On this clonotype: The final CDR3 position lacks the conserved phenylalanine or tryptophan, pointing to a likely read error. The DNA is omitted, as the CDR3 cannot be located on it reliably, and the CDR3 follows TCRdb's listing. This rearrangement joins TRBV24-1 to TRBJ2-1. Germline loops: CDR1 KGHDR, CDR2 SFDVKD. The CDR3 region is 8 residues in length, termini included. The CDR3: CATSDHVE.

The table lists this clonotype with many counts. The rearrangement joins TRBV19 to TRBJ1-2, with D uncertain. The ends were cut back, 7 bases at V and 4 bases at J, with 10 bases in the middle. CDR3 size: 12 residues. Per the germline V gene, CDR1 is LNHDA and CDR2 is SQIVND (reference sequence). The CDR3 loop is CASNGRLYGYTF. CDR3 nucleotide sequence: TGTGCCAGTAATGGCCGGCTCTATGGCTACACCTTC.

The chain carries TRBV24-1 and TRBJ2-5; 7 nucleotides line up with TRBD1. From germline, CDR1 is KGHDR and CDR2 SFDVKD. CDR3 length: 15 amino acids. V was pared by 11 bases and J by 1 base, with 12 bases of the junction left unmatched. CDR3 DNA sequence: TGTGCCAGTACCCCCAAGGCAGGGGGCCAAGAGACCCAGTACTTC. This translates into CASTPKAGGQETQYF.

The V and J genes are TRBV29-1 and TRBJ2-1, with unresolved D. Germline values: CDR1 SQVTM, CDR2 ANQGSEA. Trimming cost V 7 bases and J 3 bases, with 16 bases left between them. This CDR3 region has 14 residues. The CDR3 region is CSAAKGTDYNEQFF. DNA of the CDR3: TGCAGCGCAGCCAAAGGAACGGACTACAATGAGCAGTTCTTC.

The rearrangement joins TRBV9 to TRBJ2-2; 8 bases are a match to TRBD2. This CDR3 region has 17 residues. Germline V lookup: CDR1 SGDLS, CDR2 YYNGEE. V lost 3 bases to trimming and J lost 1 base; unmatched junction nucleotides: 8. CDR3 DNA sequence: TGTGCCAGCAGCGCGGGGGGGGGGGGGATGAACACCGGGGAGCTGTTTTTT. This gives the protein CASSAGGGGMNTGELFF.

V and J are TRBV25-1 and TRBJ1-2; 7 positions agree with TRBD1. The CDR3 sequence is 15 residues long. The trim removed 5 bases at V and 1 base at J, leaving 7 bases unmatched. Germline CDR1 MGHDK, CDR2 SYGVNS. CDR3 in DNA: TGTGCCAGCAGTCCCGGACAGGAGGGTAACTATGGCTACACCTTC. It yields the protein CASSPGQEGNYGYTF.

Many counts were recorded for this clonotype. The chain joins TRBV27 to TRBJ2-7; the D gene could be TRBD1 or TRBD2 (5 bases each). The ends were cut back, 6 bases at V and 6 bases at J, with 18 bases in the middle. The CDR3 contains 14 residues. Germline V lookup: CDR1 MNHEY, CDR2 SMNVEV (reference sequence). CDR3 in DNA: TGTGCCAGCAGCTGGACTGGCCGGCAGGGCGAGCAGTACTTC. Translating it yields CASSWTGRQGEQYF.

This clonotype is classed as medium-sized. The chain employs TRBV4-1 and TRBJ2-7, with D tentatively TRBD1 or TRBD2 (5 bases each). Germline CDR1 MGHRA, CDR2 YSYEKL. V was pared by 3 bases and J by 2 bases, with 11 bases between. The length of the CDR3 is 14 residues. This CDR3 reads CASSHPGRTYEQYF. The CDR3 DNA reads as TGCGCCAGCAGCCATCCGGGACGAACCTACGAGCAGTACTTC.

CDR3: CASRQGRTEAFF. CDR3 coding DNA: TGTGCCAGCAGGCAGGGAAGAACTGAAGCTTTCTTT. This rearrangement joins TRBV6-5 to TRBJ1-1; D may be TRBD1 (5 bases). Trimming shortened V by 6 bases and J by 5 bases, and 10 bases separated the two germline ends. This CDR3 is 12 amino acids long. Germline CDR1 reads MNHEY; CDR2 reads SVGAGI.

The V gene is TRBV29-1, the J gene TRBJ1-1; D uncertain. Deletions cut 6 bases from V and 0 bases from J, with 11 bases between. The CDR3 extends over 13 amino acids. CDR1 is SQVTM and CDR2 is ANQGSEA in the germline V gene. CDR3 sequence reads: CSVLQKLNTEAFF. Written as DNA, the CDR3 is TGCAGCGTGTTACAGAAGTTGAACACTGAAGCTTTCTTT.

This clonotype showed up just once. This rearrangement joins TRBV10-3 to TRBJ2-1; 14 bases fit TRBD2. Germline-derived CDR1 and CDR2 are ENHRY and SYGVKD. CDR3 length: 17 amino acids. V trimming: 6 bases; J trimming: 8 bases; junction bases outside the gene matches: 12. CDR3 sequence: CAISKSGTSGGKDEQFF. The CDR3 bases are TGTGCCATCAGCAAGTCCGGGACTAGCGGGGGTAAGGATGAGCAGTTCTTC.

This chain links TRBV7-6 with TRBJ1-4, with a weak D call TRBD1 (6 bases). Trimming removed 5 bases at V and 10 bases at J, with 20 bases between. CDR1 is SGHVS, CDR2 FNYEAQ, per germline. This CDR3 spans 15 amino acids. CDR3 bases: TGTGCCAGCAGCCAAGAATCGAGAGGGGGTGGAAAACTGTTTTTT. It codes for CASSQESRGGGKLFF.

This clonotype was observed at least ten times. The chain links TRBV24-1 to TRBJ1-5; a possible D gene is TRBD1 (5 bases). The V and J ends lost 9 bases and 3 bases respectively, with 8 bases between them. This CDR3 has 12 amino acids. The germline CDR1 and CDR2 sequences are KGHDR and SFDVKD. CDR3 residues: CATQDNNQPQHF. The DNA of the CDR3 is TGTGCCACCCAGGACAACAATCAGCCCCAGCATTTT.

By frequency in the sample, this clonotype is medium-sized. This rearrangement joins TRBV7-9 to TRBJ2-1; D remains unclear. Deletions cut 2 bases from V and 8 bases from J, with 7 bases between. The CDR3 extends over 12 amino acids. Germline V gene data show CDR1 as SEHNR and CDR2 as FQNEAQ (reference sequence). The chain's CDR3 is CASSLYGYEQFF. The CDR3 nucleotides are TGTGCCAGCAGCTTATACGGCTATGAGCAGTTCTTC.

This clonotype was found many times. The V call is TRBV18, the J call TRBJ2-6; D ambiguous. Germline V lookup: CDR1 KGHSH, CDR2 LQKENI. The CDR3 runs to 13 residues. The V end was cut by 3 bases, the J end by 4 bases, with 4 bases between. The CDR3 loop reads CASSPAGANVLTF. CDR3 DNA: TGTGCCAGCTCACCCGCGGGGGCCAACGTCCTGACTTTC.

This clonotype was detected many times. The rearrangement uses TRBV7-8 and TRBJ2-3, with 15 bases matching TRBD2. Germline CDR1 SGHVS, CDR2 FQNEAQ. The CDR3 is 16 residues long. With V trimmed by 5 bases and J by 7 bases, 7 bases remained unmatched. The CDR3 bases are TGTGCCAGCAGCCAAGCGGGACTAGCGGGGGGAAATACGCAGTATTTT. As protein: CASSQAGLAGGNTQYF.

This chain joins TRBV29-1 and TRBJ1-1, with D possibly matching TRBD1 (5 bases). Germline assignment: CDR1 SQVTM and CDR2 ANQGSEA. This CDR3 comprises 11 residues. V gave up 7 bases and J gave up 11 bases, with 17 bases separating them. CDR3 DNA: TGCAGCGCCGGGGGAAGAACTGTGGCTTTCTTT. Its protein is CSAGGRTVAFF.

This clonotype was recorded many times. V gene TRBV4-1 combines with J gene TRBJ2-3; 10 nucleotides match TRBD2. J gave up 0 bases and V 1 base, and 7 bases lay outside the gene matches. The CDR3 contains 18 residues. In germline, CDR1 is MGHRA, CDR2 YSYEKL. Here the CDR3 DNA reads TGCGCCAGCAGCCAAGTGCTAGCGGGAGTTGCTAGCACAGATACGCAGTATTTT. Translating gives CASSQVLAGVASTDTQYF.

The gene calls are TRBV5-6 and TRBJ1-2, with TRBD1 matching over 8 bases. The germline CDR1 and CDR2 sequences are SGHDT and YYEEEE. V dropped 4 bases and J dropped 7; count of bases not matched to a gene: 9. The CDR3 has 14 residues. As DNA, the CDR3 is TGTGCCAGCAGCAGGGAACAGGGGGTCGGTGGCTACACCTTC. Its translation is CASSREQGVGGYTF.

About this clonotype: Germline is not matched at one junction end, which may reflect a read error. The chain has TRBV27 and TRBJ1-2; TRBD1 matches at 7 bases. CDR1 is MNHEY and CDR2 is SMNVEV in the germline V gene (reference sequence). The CDR3 is 14 residues long. The CDR3: CASSPQGENYGNTF. For the CDR3, the DNA is TGTGCCAGCAGTCCGCAGGGGGAAAACTATGGCAACACCTTC.

The CDR3: CASSLNTQSNQPQHF. The DNA for the CDR3 is TGTGCCAGCAGCTTAAACACCCAGAGCAATCAGCCCCAGCATTTT. The chain combines TRBV7-8 with TRBJ1-5; D is undetermined. Looked up from germline, CDR1 is SGHVS and CDR2 is FQNEAQ. V was clipped by 2 bases and J by 1 base, with 9 bases between them. The CDR3 sequence is 15 residues long.